The 31 T cell receptor beta chains given below trace back to one sample, sequenced in a study of vaccination and CD4 T cells after COVID-19. No cognate antigen is known for these TCRs. With the Oncomine TCR Beta short-read assay, DNA from cultured CD4+ T cells was sequenced. The source of extracted genomic DNA was cultured CD4+ T cells. TCRdb itself ran the PCR reads through MiXCR, one entry per CDR3 protein. The sample records around 7,500 distinct CDR3 sequences, around 30% being singletons. The sample's treatment: 10-day PBMC culture with coronavirus spike peptide pools or control peptides (ViraFEST assay). CD4+ T lymphocytes from the unexposed donor were collected before the COVID-19 pandemic (2011-2018). Sequencing was carried out using CD4+ T cells from blood, cultured in vitro. The receptors were gathered from a human donor in good health.

By share, this clonotype ranks as medium-sized (0.01 to 0.1%). The V gene is TRBV20-1, the J gene TRBJ2-3; 9 bases agree with TRBD2. Trimming at V came to 4 bases and at J to 4 bases, leaving 9 bases not matched to a gene. In germline, CDR1 is DFQATT, CDR2 SNEGSKA (reference sequence). This CDR3 has 15 residues. CDR3 DNA sequence: TGCAGTGCTACCACAAGCAGCGGGAGGCCAGATACGCAGTATTTT. It codes for CSATTSSGRPDTQYF.

Only a few counts were recorded for this clonotype. The chain links TRBV20-1 to TRBJ2-3; no clear D gene. The CDR3 spans 10 residues. The V gene's germline CDR1 is DFQATT and CDR2 SNEGSKA (reference sequence). V was clipped by 3 bases and J by 9 bases, with 7 bases between them. CDR3 nucleotide sequence: TGCAGTGCTAGGCCGGAGACGCAGTATTTT. Its protein product is CSARPETQYF.

This sequence joins TRBV12-3 or TRBV12-4 and TRBJ2-7; D gene ambiguous. This CDR3 region has 13 residues. The ends were cut back, 6 bases at V and 3 bases at J, with 12 bases in the middle. Here the CDR3 reads CASRESSGYEQYF. The DNA for the CDR3 is TGTGCCAGCAGGGAATCTTCAGGCTACGAGCAGTACTTC.

This clonotype was observed a few times. The chain links TRBV15 to TRBJ2-1, with D possibly being TRBD2 (5 bases). Trimming removed 0 bases from V and 10 bases from J, with 16 bases in between. Germline V gene sequence: CDR1 LNHNV, CDR2 YYDKDF (reference sequence). This CDR3 has 15 residues. CDR3 nucleotide sequence: TGTGCCACCAGCAGAGATCGCGCTAGCCCTAGGGAGCAGTTCTTC. The encoded protein is CATSRDRASPREQFF.

This clonotype is termed medium-sized (0.01 to 0.1%). The rearrangement uses TRBV7-2 and TRBJ1-5; no reliable D call. Looked up from germline, CDR1 is SGHTA and CDR2 is FQGNSA. Trimming stripped 1 base from V and 11 bases from J, with 12 bases between. CDR3 length: 13 amino acids. The CDR3 region is CASSLVGGKAQHF. The CDR3 region has the DNA TGTGCCAGCAGCTTAGTCGGCGGGAAGGCCCAGCATTTT.

This rearrangement joins TRBV5-4 to TRBJ1-2; D might be TRBD1 (6 bases). The V and J ends lost 4 bases and 6 bases respectively, with 13 bases between them. The germline V gene has CDR1 SGHNT and CDR2 YYREEE (reference sequence). This CDR3 is 13 amino acids long. The CDR3 region has the DNA TGTGCCAGCAGCGTCCAGGGGTTGGATGGCTACACCTTC. Its translation: CASSVQGLDGYTF.

This clonotype was found a few times. V gene TRBV5-1 combines with J gene TRBJ2-5; the match to TRBD2 covers 10 bases. The V gene's germline CDR1 is SGHRS and CDR2 YFSETQ. V shed 2 bases and J 6 bases; nucleotides not matched to a gene: 7. This CDR3 has 15 residues. CDR3 DNA: TGCGCCAGCAGCTTCGCTAGCGGGAGTGGAAAGACCCAGTACTTC. Translated: CASSFASGSGKTQYF.

In its sample, this clonotype was seen a few times. The chain has TRBV6-2 or TRBV6-3 and TRBJ1-1; D is perhaps TRBD1 (6 bases). The CDR3 length is 15 residues. Germline V gene sequence: CDR1 MNHEY, CDR2 SVGEGT. The V end was cut by 2 bases, the J end by 4 bases, with 14 bases between. Here the CDR3 reads CASSYDGGWGTEAFF. Here the CDR3 DNA reads TGTGCCAGCAGTTACGACGGGGGCTGGGGCACTGAAGCTTTCTTT.

The rearrangement uses TRBV10-3 and TRBJ2-1; a possible D gene is TRBD1 (6 bases). There are 11 residues in the CDR3. Germline CDR1 reads ENHRY; CDR2 reads SYGVKD. The V and J ends lost 11 bases and 5 bases respectively, with 10 bases between them. The CDR3 nucleotides are TGTGCCCACCGACAGGACAATGAGCAGTTCTTC. It encodes CAHRQDNEQFF.

In this sample, this clonotype turned up a few times. The gene calls are TRBV20-1 and TRBJ2-3, with 10 bases matching TRBD2. V trimming: 1 base; J trimming: 5 bases; junction bases outside the gene matches: 9. This CDR3 comprises 16 residues. Germline V gene lookup returns CDR1 DFQATT and CDR2 SNEGSKA (reference sequence). CDR3 protein: CSARVPSGRGVDTQYF. Written as DNA, the CDR3 is TGCAGTGCTAGAGTCCCTAGCGGGAGAGGGGTAGATACGCAGTATTTT.

The chain joins TRBV20-1 to TRBJ2-7; 8 bases align to TRBD1. Germline values: CDR1 DFQATT, CDR2 SNEGSKA (reference sequence). The V gene end was trimmed by 4 bases and the J gene end by 5 bases; junction bases not matched to a gene: 16. The CDR3 loop spans 16 amino acids. CDR3 region: CSATEMWPRGLHEQYF. The CDR3 DNA is TGCAGTGCTACAGAGATGTGGCCCAGGGGGCTGCACGAGCAGTACTTC.

This clonotype appeared a few times. The CDR3 bases are TGTGCCAGCAGAGAGGGGATTGTAGCAGATACGCAGTATTTT. Translating gives CASREGIVADTQYF. The genes are TRBV27 and TRBJ2-3; D may be TRBD1 or TRBD2 (5 bases each). The CDR3 runs 14 residues. The V gene lost 6 bases and the J gene lost 4 bases, with 14 bases spanning the gap. CDR1 MNHEY and CDR2 SMNVEV come from the germline V gene (reference sequence).

The chain combines TRBV11-2 with TRBJ2-3, with D maybe TRBD2 (5 bases). CDR1 is SGHAT and CDR2 is FQNNGV in the germline V gene. The CDR3 loop spans 13 amino acids. V was clipped by 1 base and J by 6 bases, with 8 bases between them. CDR3: CASSLGRGDTQYF. The CDR3, as DNA: TGTGCCAGCAGCTTAGGCCGAGGGGATACGCAGTATTTT.

This clonotype was counted once. This chain links TRBV28 with TRBJ1-1; the D is unclear. Trimming shortened V by 5 bases and J by 1 base, and 8 bases separated the two germline ends. Germline V gives CDR1 MDHEN, CDR2 SYDVKM. The CDR3 runs 13 residues. CDR3 DNA: TGTGCCAGCAGTCCCTCCTGGAACACTGAAGCTTTCTTT. Translation gives CASSPSWNTEAFF.

V and J are TRBV20-1 and TRBJ2-2, with 11 bases identical to TRBD2. The V segment lost 6 bases and the J segment 3 bases; nucleotides outside the gene matches: 6. This CDR3 has 15 amino acids. CDR1 DFQATT and CDR2 SNEGSKA come from the germline V gene (reference sequence). The CDR3 nucleotides are TGCAGTGCAAAAGGACTAGCGGGCTACACCGGGGAGCTGTTTTTT. This encodes CSAKGLAGYTGELFF.

By proportion, this clonotype is medium-sized (0.01 to 0.1%). This CDR3 is CASSLSTGGYGYTF. The CDR3 DNA reads TGTGCCAGCAGCTTGAGCACAGGGGGCTATGGCTACACCTTC. The V and J genes are TRBV7-2 and TRBJ1-2; 8 nucleotides line up with TRBD1. Losses at the gene ends were 3 bases for V and 4 bases for J; bases not matched to a gene: 4. The CDR3 loop spans 14 amino acids. Germline V gene sequence: CDR1 SGHTA, CDR2 FQGNSA.

The genes are TRBV2 and TRBJ2-1; possibly TRBD1 for D (5 bases). Between the trimmed V and J ends, which lost 7 bases and 6 bases, there was a span of 16 bases. The CDR3 runs 14 residues. The germline gives CDR1 SNHLY, CDR2 FYNNEI. The CDR3 DNA sequence: TGTGCCAGCATTGAGCAGGGTCCGGGCAATGAGCAGTTCTTC. Protein product: CASIEQGPGNEQFF.

The rearrangement joins TRBV7-2 to TRBJ2-7, with 8 nucleotides matching TRBD2. V gave up 5 bases and J gave up 5 bases; unmatched junction bases: 5. The CDR3 extends over 13 amino acids. From germline, CDR1 is SGHTA and CDR2 FQGNSA. This chain's CDR3 is CASSPSGSHEQYF. The CDR3 coding sequence is TGTGCCAGCAGCCCAAGCGGGAGCCACGAGCAGTACTTC. Together with reference TRBV7-2 and TRBJ2-7, the CDR3 gives the full variable domain: GAGVSQSPSNKVTEKGKDVELRCDPISGHTALYWYRQSLGQGLEFLIYFQGNSAPDKSGLPSDRFSAERTGGSVSTLTIQRTQQEDSAVYLCASSPSGSHEQYFGPGTRLTVT.

This sequence joins TRBV11-2 and TRBJ2-7; weak D call: TRBD2 (6 bases). From germline, CDR1 is SGHAT and CDR2 FQNNGV. The CDR3 runs 15 residues. Trimming pared 0 bases from V and 4 bases from J, leaving 13 bases between. Here the CDR3 DNA reads TGTGCCAGCAGCTTAGATGTGGGGACTTTGTACGAGCAGTACTTC. It codes for CASSLDVGTLYEQYF.

This clonotype was seen only a few times. This chain connects TRBV6-5 to TRBJ1-1, with TRBD1 matching over 7 bases. V shed 4 bases and J 4 bases; nucleotides not matched to a gene: 6. The CDR3 is made up of 14 amino acids. The germline CDR1 and CDR2 sequences are MNHEY and SVGAGI. The CDR3, as DNA: TGTGCCAGCAGTTTGAATCAGGGGGGCACTGAAGCTTTCTTT. This sequence encodes CASSLNQGGTEAFF.

By frequency in the sample, this clonotype is medium-sized (0.01 to 0.1%). V is TRBV15 and J is TRBJ1-1, with D perhaps TRBD1 (6 bases). CDR1 and CDR2 from the germline V gene are LNHNV and YYDKDF (reference sequence). Trimming left V 5 bases short and J 4 bases short, with 17 bases between. This CDR3 has 15 amino acids. The CDR3 here is CATSLAEGVRTEAFF. CDR3 coding DNA: TGTGCCACCAGCTTGGCAGAGGGGGTGCGCACTGAAGCTTTCTTT.

The chain uses TRBV5-1 and TRBJ2-3; 9 bases align to TRBD1. This CDR3 region has 18 residues. With 4 bases clipped from V and 6 bases from J, the junction kept 18 bases outside the gene matches. Germline V gene sequence: CDR1 SGHRS, CDR2 YFSETQ. The CDR3: CASSPTSGGTGQVDTQYF. The CDR3 DNA reads as TGCGCCAGCAGCCCCACGTCTGGGGGGACAGGGCAGGTGGATACGCAGTATTTT.

The chain couples TRBV28 to TRBJ1-2, with D unresolved. Trimming took 6 bases from V and 0 from J, leaving 8 bases between them. Per the germline V gene, CDR1 is MDHEN and CDR2 is SYDVKM. CDR3 length: 13 residues. The CDR3 spells CASSSLANYGYTF. CDR3 DNA sequence: TGTGCCAGCAGCTCGTTAGCTAACTATGGCTACACCTTC.

A few counts support this clonotype. The genes are TRBV2 and TRBJ1-5; D unresolved. The CDR3 is 14 residues long. The V end was cut by 4 bases, the J end by 7 bases, with 14 bases between. Germline V CDR1 and CDR2: SNHLY, FYNNEI. In DNA, the CDR3 is TGTGCCAGCAGTGTGCGAGGTGTTGGCCAGCCCCAGCATTTT. Its translation: CASSVRGVGQPQHF.

Relative to its sample, this clonotype is medium-sized. The chain has TRBV20-1 and TRBJ1-2; tentative D call: TRBD1 (6 bases). Trimming shortened V by 2 bases and J by 8 bases, and 9 bases separated the two germline ends. Germline assignment: CDR1 DFQATT and CDR2 SNEGSKA (reference sequence). This CDR3 contains 11 residues. CDR3 sequence: CSARTGTGYTF. The DNA of the CDR3 is TGCAGTGCTAGAACAGGGACAGGCTACACCTTC.

This clonotype was found a few times. The chain is built from TRBV24-1 and TRBJ2-1, with D tentatively TRBD2 (6 bases). The ends were cut back, 2 bases at V and 0 bases at J, with 7 bases in the middle. CDR3 size: 15 residues. The germline CDR1 and CDR2 sequences are KGHDR and SFDVKD. The CDR3, as DNA: TGTGCCACCAGTGATTCCGGGGGCTCCTACAATGAGCAGTTCTTC. Its protein product is CATSDSGGSYNEQFF.

With respect to this clonotype: One end of the junction varies from germline; a read error may be responsible. Written as DNA, the CDR3 is TGCGCCAGCAGCCGCCTAGGCAGGGGAGACTATGGCTGCACCTTC. Its translation is CASSRLGRGDYGCTF. The chain links TRBV4-1 to TRBJ1-2, with D possibly being TRBD1 (6 bases). The CDR3 is made up of 15 amino acids. In germline, CDR1 is MGHRA, CDR2 YSYEKL.

This chain joins TRBV7-3 and TRBJ2-1, with D tentatively TRBD2 (6 bases). Looked up from germline, CDR1 is SGHTA and CDR2 is FQGTGA. There are 13 residues in the CDR3. The V end lost 1 base, the J end lost 15 bases, and 16 bases lay between the germline ends. The CDR3 spells CASSLSFRESPFF. The CDR3 bases are TGTGCCAGCAGCTTAAGTTTCCGGGAGTCCCCGTTCTTC.

This clonotype is labeled large. The rearrangement links TRBV15 to TRBJ2-6; a possible D gene is TRBD1 (5 bases). CDR3 length: 16 residues. Germline CDR1 reads LNHNV; CDR2 reads YYDKDF (reference sequence). Trimming removed 0 bases from V and 0 bases from J, with 6 bases in between. The CDR3 spells CATSRDQGSGANVLTF. The CDR3 coding sequence is TGTGCCACCAGCAGAGATCAGGGCTCTGGGGCCAACGTCCTGACTTTC.

CDR3 sequence: CASEELPGGELFF. In DNA, the CDR3 is TGTGCCAGCGAAGAACTCCCCGGCGGGGAGCTGTTTTTT. The V call is TRBV7-3, the J call TRBJ2-2; D is unclear. Germline V gene sequence: CDR1 SGHTA, CDR2 FQGTGA. This CDR3 is built from 13 residues. Trimming stripped 8 bases from V and 7 bases from J, with 14 bases between. The whole variable domain, remainder taken from reference TRBV7-3 and TRBJ2-2, is GAGVSQTPSNKVTEKGKYVELRCDPISGHTALYWYRQSLGQGPEFLIYFQGTGAADDSGLPNDRFFAVRPEGSVSTLKIQRTERGDSAVYLCASEELPGGELFFGEGSRLTVL.

V and J are TRBV20-1 and TRBJ2-3, with TRBD2 matching 16 bases. Trimming took 3 bases from V and 5 from J; bases not matched to a gene: 8. CDR3 length equals 17 residues. Germline V gene data show CDR1 as DFQATT and CDR2 as SNEGSKA (reference sequence). CDR3 loop: CSASPPGLAGGGDTQYF. Here the CDR3 DNA reads TGCAGTGCTAGTCCTCCGGGACTAGCGGGAGGGGGAGATACGCAGTATTTT.